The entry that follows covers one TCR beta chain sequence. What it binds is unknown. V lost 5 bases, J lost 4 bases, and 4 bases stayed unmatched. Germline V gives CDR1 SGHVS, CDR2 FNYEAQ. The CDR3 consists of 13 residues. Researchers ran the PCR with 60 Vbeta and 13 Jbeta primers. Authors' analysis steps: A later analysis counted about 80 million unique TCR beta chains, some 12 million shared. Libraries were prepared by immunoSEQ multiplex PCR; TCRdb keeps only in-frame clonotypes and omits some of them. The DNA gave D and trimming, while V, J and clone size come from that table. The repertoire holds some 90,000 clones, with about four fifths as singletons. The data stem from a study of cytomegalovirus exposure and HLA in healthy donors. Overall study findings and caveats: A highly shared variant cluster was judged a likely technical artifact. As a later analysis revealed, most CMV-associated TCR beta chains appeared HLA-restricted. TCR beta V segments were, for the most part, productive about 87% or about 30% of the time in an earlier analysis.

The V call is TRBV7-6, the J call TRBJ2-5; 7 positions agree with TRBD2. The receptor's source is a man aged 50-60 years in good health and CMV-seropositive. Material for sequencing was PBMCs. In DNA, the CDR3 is TGTGCCAGCAGCCTTGGACTAGGAGAGACCCAGTACTTC. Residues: CASSLGLGETQYF.